This TCR beta chain was captured by sequencing in a study of vaccination effects on CD4 cells after COVID-19. TCRdb keeps only in-frame clones here, not all; method: immunoSEQ multiplex PCR. The profile shows about 73,000 clones, nearly 75% of them singletons. The CDR3 spans 14 residues. Between the trimmed V and J ends, which lost 5 bases and 0 bases, there was a span of 8 bases. In germline, CDR1 is MNHEY, CDR2 SVGAGI. Concerning this clone itself: The target antigen is unknown.

CD4+ T cell isolation took place after 10 days of culture. All study participants received two doses of BNT162b2 or mRNA-1273 vaccine. The sample consisted of CD4+ T cells from PBMCs cultured without peptide, taken after COVID-19 vaccination. V is TRBV6-5 and J is TRBJ1-5; the D gene is possibly TRBD1 (5 bases). This sequence was found in a human donor who received a COVID-19 vaccine. CDR3 DNA sequence: TGTGCCAGCAGTCGGGACGATAGCAATCAGCCCCAGCATTTT. Translation: CASSRDDSNQPQHF.